Following are 22 T cell receptor beta chains from one sample sequenced in a study of OX40 agonist ivuxolimab in advanced cancers. The method was immunoSEQ multiplex PCR; TCRdb's version includes in-frame clones alone and lacks a portion of them. Of approximately 65,000 clones detected, roughly 89% appear once; the ten largest clones hold 1.1%. Sample: CD4+ or CD8+ T cells sorted from blood, taken in a trial of the OX40 agonist ivuxolimab. These receptor sequences come from an adult with an advanced solid tumor such as melanoma, head and neck, liver or kidney cancer.

The V gene is TRBV5-6, the J gene TRBJ1-3, with D perhaps matching TRBD1 (6 bases). The CDR3 loop spans 17 amino acids. Between the trimmed V and J ends, which lost 2 bases and 0 bases, there was a span of 15 bases. Germline loops: CDR1 SGHDT, CDR2 YYEEEE. The CDR3 region is CASSLWGRGSSGNTIYF. The DNA for the CDR3 is TGTGCCAGCAGCTTATGGGGCAGGGGATCCTCTGGAAACACCATATATTTT.

The V and J genes are TRBV6-5 and TRBJ1-2; 7 bases match TRBD1. CDR1 is MNHEY, CDR2 SVGAGI, per germline. V dropped 6 bases and J dropped 6; count of bases not matched to a gene: 10. The CDR3 is 14 residues long. Written as DNA, the CDR3 is TGTGCCAGCAGCCACAACGACAGGGTGGATGGCTACACCTTC. This gives the protein CASSHNDRVDGYTF.

The chain joins TRBV29-1 to TRBJ1-1, with a weak D call TRBD1 (5 bases). Germline assignment: CDR1 SQVTM and CDR2 ANQGSEA. CDR3 length: 13 amino acids. Trimming removed 7 bases from V and 1 base from J, with 13 bases in between. CDR3 region: CSGAAGRNTEAFF. The CDR3 DNA follows: TGCAGCGGGGCCGCAGGGAGGAACACTGAAGCTTTCTTT.

The V call is TRBV4-1, the J call TRBJ2-3; D is undetermined. V was pared by 1 base and J by 0 bases, with 14 bases between. There are 17 residues in the CDR3. Germline lookup yields CDR1 MGHRA and CDR2 YSYEKL. This chain's CDR3 is CASSQVIILTSTDTQYF. The CDR3 bases are TGCGCCAGCAGCCAAGTAATCATTTTGACTAGCACAGATACGCAGTATTTT.

A few counts support this clone. V is TRBV2 and J is TRBJ1-2, with 8 nucleotides matching TRBD1. Germline CDR1 is SNHLY and CDR2 is FYNNEI. The CDR3 contains 14 residues. V gave up 6 bases and J gave up 3 bases; unmatched junction bases: 6. CDR3 amino acids: CASRGDRGHYGYTF. The CDR3 DNA reads as TGTGCCAGCAGGGGTGACAGGGGCCACTATGGCTACACCTTC. Filled out from reference TRBV2 and TRBJ1-2, the complete variable domain reads EPEVTQTPSHQVTQMGQEVILRCVPISNHLYFYWYRQILGQKVEFLVSFYNNEISEKSEIFDDQFSVERPDGSNFTLKIRSTKLEDSAMYFCASRGDRGHYGYTFGSGTRLTVV.

This chain joins TRBV19 and TRBJ2-3; 11 bases match TRBD2. CDR1 LNHDA and CDR2 SQIVND come from the germline V gene (reference sequence). J lost 5 bases, V lost 4 bases, and 8 bases had no gene match. CDR3 length equals 16 residues. The DNA for the CDR3 is TGTGCCAGTAGTACCCTAGCGGGGGGCAGCGGAGATACGCAGTATTTT. Its protein is CASSTLAGGSGDTQYF.

CDR3 in DNA: TGTGCCAGCAGGCCCCCCCTCCAACTAGCGGGGAACACAGATACGCAGTATTTT. Translating gives CASRPPLQLAGNTDTQYF. This sequence joins TRBV7-9 and TRBJ2-3; 10 bases match TRBD2. With V trimmed by 6 bases and J by 2 bases, 14 bases remained unmatched. The CDR3 runs to 18 residues. Germline assignment: CDR1 SEHNR and CDR2 FQNEAQ (reference sequence).

Relative to its sample, this clone is medium-sized. The rearrangement links TRBV6-6 to TRBJ2-7, with a weak D call TRBD2 (5 bases). The CDR3 totals 14 residues. V lost 6 bases, J lost 0 bases, and 12 bases lay in between. CDR1 and CDR2 (germline): MNHNY, SVGAGI (reference sequence). CDR3 coding DNA: TGTGCCAGCAGACCACTAGGGAGCTCCTACGAGCAGTACTTC. Encoded protein: CASRPLGSSYEQYF.

The V and J genes are TRBV29-1 and TRBJ1-2; 9 positions agree with TRBD1. V was pared by 3 bases and J by 4 bases, with 9 bases of the junction left unmatched. The germline V gene has CDR1 SQVTM and CDR2 ANQGSEA. The CDR3 contains 15 residues. CDR3 nucleotide sequence: TGCAGCGTTGACCCCGGGACAGGGAACTTCTATGGCTACACCTTC. The encoded protein is CSVDPGTGNFYGYTF. The entire variable domain, with the rest obtained from reference TRBV29-1 and TRBJ1-2, is as follows: SAVISQKPSRDICQRGTSLTIQCQVDSQVTMMFWYRQQPGQSLTLIATANQGSEATYESGFVIDKFPISRPNLTFSTLTVSNMSPEDSSIYLCSVDPGTGNFYGYTFGSGTRLTVV.

The V gene is TRBV18, the J gene TRBJ2-7; D is unclear. The germline V and J ends were trimmed by 6 bases and 4 bases, with 7 bases remaining between them. The CDR3 length is 11 residues. Germline CDR1 reads KGHSH; CDR2 reads LQKENI. The CDR3 here is CASSRRYEQYF. In DNA, the CDR3 is TGTGCCAGCTCCCGCAGGTACGAGCAGTACTTC.

The table lists this clone with a few counts. The chain carries TRBV19 and TRBJ2-2, with TRBD1 matching over 9 bases. V dropped 9 bases and J dropped 0; count of bases not matched to a gene: 5. The CDR3 has 15 residues. The germline V gene encodes CDR1 LNHDA and CDR2 SQIVND (reference sequence). In DNA, the CDR3 is TGTGCCAGCTGGACAGGGGCCGCGAACACCGGGGAGCTGTTTTTT. Its protein product is CASWTGAANTGELFF.

The chain links TRBV10-2 to TRBJ1-6, with D uncertain. The length of the CDR3 is 13 residues. Germline assignment: CDR1 WSHSY and CDR2 SAAADI. The ends were cut back, 0 bases at V and 9 bases at J, with 6 bases in the middle. CDR3 residues: CASSESGSSPLHF. The CDR3 region has the DNA TGCGCCAGCAGTGAGTCGGGCTCTTCACCCCTCCACTTT.

The chain recombines TRBV7-8 with TRBJ1-2; a possible D gene is TRBD1 (6 bases). Germline CDR1 reads SGHVS; CDR2 reads FQNEAQ. The CDR3 runs 15 residues. Trimming took 3 bases from V and 4 from J, leaving 15 bases between them. This chain's CDR3 is CASSFSPDRLYGYTF. CDR3 DNA: TGTGCCAGCAGCTTCAGCCCCGACAGGCTCTATGGCTACACCTTC. Complete variable domain (other parts from reference TRBV7-8 and TRBJ1-2): GAGVSQSPRYKVAKRGQDVALRCDPISGHVSLFWYQQALGQGPEFLTYFQNEAQLDKSGLPSDRFFAERPEGSVSTLKIQRTQQEDSAVYLCASSFSPDRLYGYTFGSGTRLTVV.

The chain is built from TRBV7-6 and TRBJ2-1; 8 bases are a match to TRBD1. The CDR3 extends over 17 amino acids. In germline, CDR1 is SGHVS, CDR2 FNYEAQ. V lost 7 bases, J lost 3 bases, and 14 bases stayed unmatched. Here the CDR3 reads CASKRPGPGGFYNEQFF. As DNA, the CDR3 is TGTGCCAGCAAACGACCGGGGCCAGGGGGCTTCTACAATGAGCAGTTCTTC.

This chain joins TRBV6-6 and TRBJ1-3, with D maybe TRBD1 (6 bases). CDR1 is MNHNY, CDR2 SVGAGI, per germline (reference sequence). This CDR3 is built from 14 residues. The V gene lost 8 bases and the J gene lost 2 bases, with 13 bases spanning the gap. The DNA for the CDR3 is TGTGCCAGCGGACTACAGGGCCCTGGAAACACCATATATTTT. Translating it yields CASGLQGPGNTIYF.

V is TRBV18 and J is TRBJ1-5, with 11 bases aligning to TRBD1. CDR3 length: 16 amino acids. Germline trimming cut 6 bases from V and 4 bases from J; bases unmatched to any gene: 8. Germline-derived CDR1 and CDR2 are KGHSH and LQKENI. CDR3: CASSPTGTGGNQPQHF. CDR3 nucleotides: TGTGCCAGCTCTCCCACCGGGACAGGGGGGAATCAGCCCCAGCATTTT. Filled out from reference TRBV18 and TRBJ1-5, the complete variable domain reads NAGVMQNPRHLVRRRGQEARLRCSPMKGHSHVYWYRQLPEEGLKFMVYLQKENIIDESGMPKERFSAEFPKEGPSILRIQQVVRGDSAAYFCASSPTGTGGNQPQHFGDGTRLSIL.

The gene calls are TRBV6-5 and TRBJ2-1; 10 bases line up with TRBD2. Trimming cost V 0 bases and J 12 bases; bases outside gene matches: 2. The CDR3 is 13 residues long. The germline V gene encodes CDR1 MNHEY and CDR2 SVGAGI. CDR3 sequence reads: CASSYSRTSGQFF. In DNA form, the CDR3 reads TGTGCCAGCAGTTACTCGCGGACTAGCGGGCAGTTCTTC.

V and J are TRBV6-5 and TRBJ2-1; D is perhaps TRBD1 (5 bases). This CDR3 region has 13 residues. V was trimmed by 6 bases and J by 10 bases, leaving 16 bases between them. Germline assignment: CDR1 MNHEY and CDR2 SVGAGI. The CDR3 DNA follows: TGTGCCAGCAGCCCCACAGGAAGTAAGGAGCAGTTCTTC. Its translation: CASSPTGSKEQFF.

This clone was seen more than once but under ten times. The CDR3 region has the DNA TGTGCCATCAGTGTGCAGGGCCAAGGTGGCTACACCTTC. The encoded protein is CAISVQGQGGYTF. The chain uses TRBV10-3 and TRBJ1-2; D possibly corresponds to TRBD1 (5 bases). Trimming stripped 4 bases from V and 7 bases from J, with 13 bases between. The CDR3 is 13 residues long. Germline CDR1 and CDR2: ENHRY and SYGVKD.

Worth noting for this clone: Other DNA sequences in the same sample also yield this CDR3. The chain employs TRBV5-1 and TRBJ1-1; the D is unclear. Germline CDR1 reads SGHRS; CDR2 reads YFSETQ. The CDR3 sequence is 13 residues long. V lost 2 bases and J lost 1, with 6 bases in between. This chain's CDR3 is CASSLEGNTEAFF. The CDR3 bases are TGCGCCAGCAGCTTAGAGGGGAACACTGAAGCTTTCTTT.

This clone was counted once. The rearrangement links TRBV5-1 to TRBJ2-3; D call uncertain. Germline lookup yields CDR1 SGHRS and CDR2 YFSETQ. This CDR3 spans 14 amino acids. Trimming removed 4 bases from V and 6 bases from J, with 15 bases in between. The CDR3 here is CASSPGPPTDTQYF. The CDR3 nucleotides read TGCGCCAGCAGCCCGGGTCCACCTACGGATACGCAGTATTTT.

The chain has TRBV27 and TRBJ2-3, with D perhaps TRBD1 (5 bases). Deletions cut 3 bases from V and 0 bases from J, with 13 bases between. This CDR3 has 16 amino acids. Germline V lookup: CDR1 MNHEY, CDR2 SMNVEV (reference sequence). CDR3 bases: TGTGCCAGCAGTTTGGGCAGGGCCGTTAGCACAGATACGCAGTATTTT. Residues: CASSLGRAVSTDTQYF.